The 8 T cell receptor beta chains below come from one sample, sequenced in a study of OX40 agonist ivuxolimab in advanced cancers. The assay was immunoSEQ multiplex PCR, and TCRdb's table has in-frame clones only and misses some. Here the sample spans approximately 44,000 clones, approximately 80% being singletons. The source was CD4+ or CD8+ T cells sorted from blood, collected in a trial of the OX40 agonist ivuxolimab. Every receptor here comes from an adult with an advanced solid tumor such as melanoma, head and neck, liver or kidney cancer.

This clone was observed a handful of times. The V and J genes are TRBV30 and TRBJ1-1, with D maybe TRBD1 (6 bases). V lost 0 bases, J lost 11 bases, and 10 bases lay in between. The CDR3 consists of 11 residues. Per germline, CDR1 GTSNPN and CDR2 SVGIG (reference sequence). CDR3 sequence (DNA): TGTGCCTGGAGTGTAGGGGGGTCGGCTTTCTTT. Amino acid sequence: CAWSVGGSAFF.

The chain links TRBV14 to TRBJ1-1; TRBD1 agrees at 8 bases. The CDR3 extends over 14 amino acids. CDR1 is SGHDN and CDR2 is FVKESK in the germline V gene. The V and J ends lost 4 bases and 1 base, in that order; junction bases with no gene match: 2. CDR3 amino acids: CASSRQGTNTEAFF. The CDR3 DNA reads as TGTGCCAGCAGCCGACAGGGGACGAACACTGAAGCTTTCTTT.

A word on this clone: Distinct nucleotide sequences in the sample also encode this CDR3. V gene TRBV5-1 combines with J gene TRBJ1-4, with D maybe TRBD1 (5 bases). The V gene lost 5 bases and the J gene lost 7 bases, with 18 bases spanning the gap. This CDR3 spans 15 amino acids. CDR1 and CDR2 from the germline V gene are SGHRS and YFSETQ. CDR3 protein: CASRETEGRGEKLFF. DNA of the CDR3: TGCGCCAGCAGGGAAACAGAGGGAAGGGGTGAAAAACTGTTTTTT.

On this clone itself: The junction does not match germline at one end; this may be a read error. The same CDR3 is also encoded by other DNA sequences in this sample. The chain couples TRBV7-3 to TRBJ1-1; D not certain. The CDR3 spans 13 residues. CDR1 and CDR2 from the germline V gene are SGHTA and FQGTGA. CDR3 coding DNA: TGCGCCAGCAGCTTAACAAAGAACACTGAAGCTTTCTTT. Encoded protein: CASSLTKNTEAFF.

The V gene is TRBV18, the J gene TRBJ2-1, with 11 bases matching TRBD2. The CDR3 runs 14 residues. J was trimmed by 7 bases and V by 6 bases; bases with no gene match: 5. In germline, CDR1 is KGHSH, CDR2 LQKENI. CDR3 nucleotide sequence: TGTGCCAGCTCTACTAGCGGGAGTAGTAATGAGCAGTTCTTC. As protein: CASSTSGSSNEQFF.

The V gene is TRBV29-1, the J gene TRBJ2-7, with TRBD1 matching over 11 bases. After removal of 6 bases from V and 6 bases from J, the junction contained 10 bases not matched to a gene. CDR1 and CDR2 (germline): SQVTM, ANQGSEA. There are 14 residues in the CDR3. The CDR3 DNA reads TGCAGCGTCCGGACAGGGGGCAACGGGGGCGAGCAGTACTTC. Its translation is CSVRTGGNGGEQYF.

The rearrangement uses TRBV28 and TRBJ1-5; no clear D. Trimming shortened V by 6 bases and J by 5 bases, and 11 bases separated the two germline ends. The CDR3 is 13 residues long. Germline CDR1 MDHEN, CDR2 SYDVKM. This CDR3 reads CASRSSNYQPQHF. CDR3 bases: TGTGCCAGCAGGTCTTCAAACTATCAGCCCCAGCATTTT.

The chain recombines TRBV6-5 with TRBJ2-7, with TRBD1 identical over 7 bases. Germline lookup yields CDR1 MNHEY and CDR2 SVGAGI. The CDR3 runs 14 residues. The junction had 8 bases not matched to a gene; V was cut back by 6 bases and J by 3 bases. The CDR3 DNA follows: TGTGCCAGCAGCCCGGGACAGAGGCTCTACGAGCAGTACTTC. As protein: CASSPGQRLYEQYF.